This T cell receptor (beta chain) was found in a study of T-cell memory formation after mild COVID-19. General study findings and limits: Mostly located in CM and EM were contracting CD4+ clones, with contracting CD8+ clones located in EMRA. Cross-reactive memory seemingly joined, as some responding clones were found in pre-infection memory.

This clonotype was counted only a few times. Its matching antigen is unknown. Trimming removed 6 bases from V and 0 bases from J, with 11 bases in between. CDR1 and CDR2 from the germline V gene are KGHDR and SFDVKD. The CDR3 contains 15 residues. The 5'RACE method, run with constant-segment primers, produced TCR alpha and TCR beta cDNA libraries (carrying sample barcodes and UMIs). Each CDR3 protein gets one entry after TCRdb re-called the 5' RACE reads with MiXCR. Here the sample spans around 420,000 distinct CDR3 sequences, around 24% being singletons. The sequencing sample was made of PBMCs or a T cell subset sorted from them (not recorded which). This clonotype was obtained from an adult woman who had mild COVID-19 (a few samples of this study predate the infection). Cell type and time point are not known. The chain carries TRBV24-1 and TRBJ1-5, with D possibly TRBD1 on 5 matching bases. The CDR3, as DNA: TGTGCCACCAGTCCTGGACAACATAGCAATCAGCCCCAGCATTTT. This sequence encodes CATSPGQHSNQPQHF.